This T cell receptor (beta chain) was identified during a study of regulatory T cells in long-lasting Graves disease. Regarding time point: newly diagnosed GD, antithyroid drugs for less than 3 months. Researchers made the TCR library from RNA that was extracted from PBMCs. Study-wide results and limits: Repertoires from persistent disease leaned toward TRBV28, TRBJ1-2 and TRBJ2-5. Having few samples may have compromised the accuracy.

The TCR beta library used iRepertoire HTBI primers with Arm-PCR amplification of CDR3. TCRdb re-called the multiplex PCR reads with MiXCR, one entry per CDR3 protein. The table records 550,000 to 700,000 distinct CDR3 sequences, roughly 15% of them present only once. As for this clonotype: The antigen remains undetermined.

CDR1 is SGHVS, CDR2 FQNEAQ, per germline. Trimming removed 3 bases at V and 8 bases at J, with 10 bases between. There are 12 residues in the CDR3. The same sample was also studied in work on T cells in Graves' hyperthyroidism and ophthalmopathy. That paper adds: First-round RT-PCR of the TCR CDR3 relied on the HTBI primer set. The majority of expanded thyroid clonotypes above 0.001 also appeared in blood.

The chain couples TRBV7-8 to TRBJ1-1; tentatively, D is TRBD1 (6 bases). Material: peripheral blood mononuclear cells (PBMCs), obtained at new diagnosis, from a patient treated with antithyroid drugs. This receptor was obtained from a man aged 18 to 30 with Graves disease. The CDR3 sequence is CASSLQTGEAFF. The CDR3, as DNA: TGTGCCAGCAGCTTGCAGACAGGCGAAGCTTTCTTT.